This T cell receptor (beta chain) was sequenced during a study of blood T cell repertoires in COVID-19 (dated by TCRdb to 2018 to 2020). About the investigation overall: Samples covering the acute and convalescent phases of COVID-19 were provided by collaborators in the United States, Italy and Spain. The material from the prospective study consisted of cDNA or gDNA derived from T cells, B-cell-depleted T cells, or PBMCs. Deeply sampled blood TCRbeta repertoires from subjects exposed to, actively infected with, or recovered from COVID-19 were included in the dataset. The repertoires were released in a freely available public database intended as a resource for research on the immune response to SARS-CoV-2. The samples were drawn from two sources: the first 160 participants of the ongoing ImmuneRACE study, and over 950 subjects contributed by 6 global collaborators. Sample metadata almost always included a de-identified subject ID, COVID-19 status, age in years and sex. Where available, HLA class I and class II types were taken from metadata supplied by the sample provider and were not determined by assay-based typing. Overall study outcomes, separate from this receptor: Clinical and demographic metadata were provided uncurated, with the amount varying by source and participant.

The immunoSEQ Assay, a bias-controlled multiplex PCR, was used to amplify TCRbeta CDR3 regions from genomic DNA. The source study handled its data this way. The number of nucleated cells in each sample was estimated from the amplification of reference gene primers within the assay. Sequence reads were collapsed and filtered to measure the absolute abundance of every unique TCRbeta CDR3 rearrangement. For each sample, productive Simpson clonality was calculated as the square root of Simpson's diversity index across productive rearrangements. TCRdb obtained this table from immuneACCESS and retained in-frame rearrangements with V and J assigned. These tables miss some clones; where compared with another copy, unresolved V genes account for less than half of the shortfall, and the remainder is unexplained. V and J calls and clone size are those listed in that table; D and trimming were worked out from the DNA. The sample table shows 100,000 to 150,000 clones, and around 81% are seen once. 3.8% of the sample is held by the ten biggest clonotypes.

Details on this clone: Its antigen is currently not known. Base qualities are not at hand, and no much larger clone is one base apart.

Collaborating institutions collected whole blood in K2EDTA tubes following their own protocols. For TCRbeta analysis, collaborators shipped samples in one of three forms: frozen whole blood, isolated PBMCs, or DNA extracted from either of those sample types. The receptor comes from a woman aged 45-59 years with acute or convalescent COVID-19. Material for sequencing was peripheral blood.

The DNA reads TGTGCCAGTAGTATACCCGACATCAACTATGGCTACACCTTC. Translated, it gives CASSIPDINYGYTF. This chain joins TRBV19 to TRBJ1-2, with the D segment identity uncertain. As encoded in the germline V gene (reference sequence), CDR1 is LNHDA while CDR2 is SQIVND. Cut back by 2 bases and 2 bases, the V and J ends lie 9 bases apart. The CDR3, from cysteine to phenylalanine, totals 14 residues. The DNA shown is the 42-base CDR3, in frame from base 1.